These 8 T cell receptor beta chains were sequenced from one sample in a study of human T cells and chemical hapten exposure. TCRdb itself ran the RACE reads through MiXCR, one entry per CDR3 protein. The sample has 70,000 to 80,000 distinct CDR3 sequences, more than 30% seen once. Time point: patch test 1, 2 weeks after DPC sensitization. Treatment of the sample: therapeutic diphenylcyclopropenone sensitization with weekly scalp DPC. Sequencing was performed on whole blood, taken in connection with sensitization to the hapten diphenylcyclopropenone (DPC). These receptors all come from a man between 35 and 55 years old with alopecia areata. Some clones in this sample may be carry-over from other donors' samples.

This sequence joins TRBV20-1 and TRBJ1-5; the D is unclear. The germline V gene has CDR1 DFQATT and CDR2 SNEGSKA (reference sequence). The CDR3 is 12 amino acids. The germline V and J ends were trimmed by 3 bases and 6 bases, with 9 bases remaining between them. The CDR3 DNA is TGCAGTGCTAGCCCTTCCATTCAGCCCCAGCATTTT. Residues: CSASPSIQPQHF.

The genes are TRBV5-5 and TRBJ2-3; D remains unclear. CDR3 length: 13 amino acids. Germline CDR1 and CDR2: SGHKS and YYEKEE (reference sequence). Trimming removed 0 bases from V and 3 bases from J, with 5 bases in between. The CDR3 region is CASSLAATDTQYF. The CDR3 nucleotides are TGTGCCAGCAGCTTGGCCGCGACAGATACGCAGTATTTT. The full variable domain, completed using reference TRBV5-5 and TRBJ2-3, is DAGVTQSPTHLIKTRGQQVTLRCSPISGHKSVSWYQQVLGQGPQFIFQYYEKEERGRGNFPDRFSARQFPNYSSELNVNALLLGDSALYLCASSLAATDTQYFGPGTRLTVL.

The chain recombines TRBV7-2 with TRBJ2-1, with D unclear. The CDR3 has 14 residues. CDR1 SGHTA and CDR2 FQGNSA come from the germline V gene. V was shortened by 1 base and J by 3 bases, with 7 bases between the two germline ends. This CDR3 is CASSLELVYNEQFF. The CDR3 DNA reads TGTGCCAGCAGCTTAGAATTAGTCTACAATGAGCAGTTCTTC.

CDR3 amino acids: CASSWDPANSPLHF. As DNA, the CDR3 is TGTGCCAGCAGCTGGGACCCGGCAAATTCACCCCTCCACTTT. The chain has TRBV7-8 and TRBJ1-6; a weak D match, TRBD1 (5 bases). With 4 bases removed from V and 7 bases from J, the gap between germline ends came to 11 bases. CDR3 size: 14 residues. Germline CDR1 reads SGHVS; CDR2 reads FQNEAQ. Complete variable domain (other parts from reference TRBV7-8 and TRBJ1-6): GAGVSQSPRYKVAKRGQDVALRCDPISGHVSLFWYQQALGQGPEFLTYFQNEAQLDKSGLPSDRFFAERPEGSVSTLKIQRTQQEDSAVYLCASSWDPANSPLHFGNGTRLTVT.

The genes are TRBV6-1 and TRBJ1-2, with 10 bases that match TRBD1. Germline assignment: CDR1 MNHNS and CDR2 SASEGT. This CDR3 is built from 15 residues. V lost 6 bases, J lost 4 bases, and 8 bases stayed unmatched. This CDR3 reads CASSRGDRGVYGYTF. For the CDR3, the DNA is TGTGCCAGCAGCCGGGGGGACAGGGGCGTCTATGGCTACACCTTC.

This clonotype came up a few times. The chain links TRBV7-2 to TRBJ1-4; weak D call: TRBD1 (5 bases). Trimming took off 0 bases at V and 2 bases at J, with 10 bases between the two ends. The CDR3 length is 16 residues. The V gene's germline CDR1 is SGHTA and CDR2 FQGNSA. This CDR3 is CASSLAVGATNEKLFF. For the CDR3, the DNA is TGTGCCAGCAGCTTAGCAGTAGGGGCTACTAATGAAAAACTGTTTTTT.

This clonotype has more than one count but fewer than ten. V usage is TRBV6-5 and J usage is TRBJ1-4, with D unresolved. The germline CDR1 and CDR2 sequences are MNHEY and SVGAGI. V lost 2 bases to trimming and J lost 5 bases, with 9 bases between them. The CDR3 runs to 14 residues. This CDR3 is CASSYGQENEKLFF. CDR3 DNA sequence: TGTGCCAGCAGTTACGGGCAGGAAAATGAAAAACTGTTTTTT.

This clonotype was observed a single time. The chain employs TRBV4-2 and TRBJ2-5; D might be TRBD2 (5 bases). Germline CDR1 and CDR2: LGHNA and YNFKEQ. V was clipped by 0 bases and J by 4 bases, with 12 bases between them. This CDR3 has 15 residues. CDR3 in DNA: TGTGCCAGCAGCCAAGATCGGGGAGACTCAGAGACCCAGTACTTC. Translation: CASSQDRGDSETQYF.